This T cell receptor (beta chain) originates from a study of cytomegalovirus exposure and HLA in healthy donors. The germline CDR1 and CDR2 sequences are MDHEN and SYDVKM. The CDR3 is 14 amino acids. The V and J ends lost 5 bases and 6 bases respectively, with 13 bases between them. This clone turned up a few times. The PCR had 60 Vbeta and 13 Jbeta primers. Profiled with immunoSEQ multiplex PCR; TCRdb holds only in-frame clones, not every one. Here the sample spans about 180,000 clones, approximately 80% being singletons. This chain uses TRBV28 with TRBJ2-2; possible D gene TRBD1, 6 bases. The material sequenced was PBMCs. This TCR derives from a woman aged 18-35 years in good health and CMV-seropositive. The CDR3 bases are TGTGCCAGCAGTCTCACAGGGTCCCCCGGGGAGCTGTTTTTT. Protein product: CASSLTGSPGELFF.